Each of the 7 T cell receptor beta chains below was sequenced from the same sample in a study of blood T cell repertoires in COVID-19. The data were produced by immunoSEQ multiplex PCR, yet TCRdb's version contains in-frame clones alone and is incomplete. This table holds 150,000 to 200,000 clones, over 80% found once. Sequenced sample: peripheral blood. The receptors come from a woman aged 70-85 years with COVID-19, enrolled during active disease.

The genes are TRBV19 and TRBJ2-2, with 9 positions matching TRBD2. From germline, CDR1 is LNHDA and CDR2 SQIVND (reference sequence). J lost 4 bases, V lost 7 bases, and 7 bases had no gene match. There are 15 residues in the CDR3. CDR3 DNA: TGTGCCAGTAAGGTAGCGGGAGTTGGCACCGGGGAGCTGTTTTTT. As protein: CASKVAGVGTGELFF. The whole variable domain, filled in from reference TRBV19 and TRBJ2-2, reads DGGITQSPKYLFRKEGQNVTLSCEQNLNHDAMYWYRQDPGQGLRLIYYSQIVNDFQKGDIAEGYSVSREKKESFPLTVTSAQKNPTAFYLCASKVAGVGTGELFFGEGSRLTVL.

This clone has just a few counts. The V gene is TRBV10-3, the J gene TRBJ1-5, with TRBD1 as a possible D gene (6 bases). Per germline, CDR1 ENHRY and CDR2 SYGVKD. The ends were cut back, 0 bases at V and 7 bases at J, with 16 bases in the middle. The CDR3 is made up of 16 amino acids. The CDR3 region is CAISESQGLLGQPQHF. Here the CDR3 DNA reads TGTGCCATCAGTGAGTCCCAGGGGCTTCTTGGGCAGCCCCAGCATTTT.

The V gene is TRBV5-4, the J gene TRBJ1-2; possibly TRBD1 for D (5 bases). The length of the CDR3 is 15 residues. CDR1 and CDR2 from the germline V gene are SGHNT and YYREEE (reference sequence). Deletions cut 4 bases from V and 3 bases from J, with 16 bases between. This CDR3 is CASSGGARRDYGYTF. The CDR3 DNA reads TGTGCCAGCAGCGGTGGGGCGCGACGTGACTATGGCTACACCTTC. Supplemented by reference TRBV5-4 and TRBJ1-2, the full variable domain reads ETGVTQSPTHLIKTRGQQVTLRCSSQSGHNTVSWYQQALGQGPQFIFQYYREEENGRGNFPPRFSGLQFPNYSSELNVNALELDDSALYLCASSGGARRDYGYTFGSGTRLTVV.

This chain joins TRBV6-5 and TRBJ1-5, with 8 bases fitting TRBD1. The CDR3 totals 15 residues. CDR1 and CDR2 (germline): MNHEY, SVGAGI. The trim removed 6 bases at V and 5 bases at J, leaving 9 bases unmatched. The DNA of the CDR3 is TGTGCCAGCAGCCCGACAGGGGTTAGGGATCAGCCCCAGCATTTT. Its translation is CASSPTGVRDQPQHF.

The gene calls are TRBV7-2 and TRBJ2-7; unclear D gene. The CDR3 is 12 amino acids. Germline V gives CDR1 SGHTA, CDR2 FQGNSA. V lost 3 bases and J lost 4, with 7 bases in between. CDR3 sequence reads: CASSFDFYEQYF. CDR3 bases: TGTGCCAGCAGCTTCGACTTTTACGAGCAGTACTTC. The variable domain in full, completed from reference TRBV7-2 and TRBJ2-7, reads GAGVSQSPSNKVTEKGKDVELRCDPISGHTALYWYRQSLGQGLEFLIYFQGNSAPDKSGLPSDRFSAERTGGSVSTLTIQRTQQEDSAVYLCASSFDFYEQYFGPGTRLTVT.

V usage is TRBV5-1 and J usage is TRBJ2-3, with TRBD2 matching over 7 bases. Germline V gives CDR1 SGHRS, CDR2 YFSETQ. The CDR3 loop spans 15 amino acids. With V trimmed by 2 bases and J by 2 bases, 5 bases remained unmatched. CDR3 loop: CASSFSGPTTDTQYF. Here the CDR3 DNA reads TGCGCCAGCAGCTTTAGCGGGCCGACCACAGATACGCAGTATTTT.

The V and J genes are TRBV6-6 and TRBJ2-2, with 9 bases matching TRBD2. CDR1 is MNHNY, CDR2 SVGAGI, per germline (reference sequence). Trimming took 8 bases from V and 6 from J; bases not matched to a gene: 13. The CDR3 has 16 residues. Here the CDR3 DNA reads TGTGCCAGCTCTCACCTTAGCGGGAGAAGGGCCGGGGAGCTGTTTTTT. Translating it yields CASSHLSGRRAGELFF.